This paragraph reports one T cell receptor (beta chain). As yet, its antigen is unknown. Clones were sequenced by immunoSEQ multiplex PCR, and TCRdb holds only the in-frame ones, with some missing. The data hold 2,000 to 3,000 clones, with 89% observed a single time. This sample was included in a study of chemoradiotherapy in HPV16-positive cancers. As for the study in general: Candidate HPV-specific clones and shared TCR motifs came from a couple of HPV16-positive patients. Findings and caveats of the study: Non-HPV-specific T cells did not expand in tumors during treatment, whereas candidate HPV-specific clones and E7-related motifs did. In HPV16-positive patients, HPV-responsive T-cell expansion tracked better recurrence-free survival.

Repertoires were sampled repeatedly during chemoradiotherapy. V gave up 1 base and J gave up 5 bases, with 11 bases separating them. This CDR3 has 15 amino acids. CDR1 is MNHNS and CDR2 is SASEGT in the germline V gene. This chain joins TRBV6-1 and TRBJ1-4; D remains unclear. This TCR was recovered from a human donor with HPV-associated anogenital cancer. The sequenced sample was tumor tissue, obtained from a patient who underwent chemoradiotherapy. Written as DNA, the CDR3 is TGTGCCAGCAGTGAAGGACGGCGAATAAATGAAAAACTGTTTTTT. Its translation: CASSEGRRINEKLFF.